The present T cell receptor beta chain was sequenced within a study of T cells in localized non-small cell lung cancer (dated by TCRdb to about 2020). About the full investigation: T cell repertoires of a few hundred early-stage NSCLC patients were analyzed, with tumors being compared against uninvolved tumor-adjacent lungs. The cohort comprised a few hundred treatment-naïve NSCLC patients with resected, localized lung tumors. A mean age of approximately 70 years was recorded for the NSCLC patients, of whom 129 were male and about a hundred were female.

Trimming removed 2 bases from V and 8 bases from J, leaving 16 bases between the germline ends. The CDR1 and CDR2 encoded by the germline V gene are SGDLS and YYNGEE. Reading from cysteine to phenylalanine, the CDR3 counts 15 amino acids. Solely the CDR3 DNA is kept, with 45 bases framed from the first base. What the research found in general, with its limitations: The highest T cell clonality was observed in uninvolved tumor-adjacent lung, where clonality exceeded that of tumor, suggesting that antigenic responses were more focused in uninvolved tumor-adjacent lung. Because multi-region tumor sequencing was not done, intratumor heterogeneity could not be ruled out. Because the study design was exploratory, TCR variables were selected using unadjusted p-values without false-discovery rate correction. A median of roughly 56 of the top 100 tumor clones were detected in paired uninvolved adjacent lung, and 25 to 35 of these tumor clones were also found among the top 100 clones of the paired uninvolved adjacent lung. Longer overall survival was associated with higher blood T cell density, whereas shorter survival was associated with higher adjacent-lung clonality.

This clone was counted only a few times. What antigen it recognizes has not been identified. Per-nucleotide qualities are absent, and no much larger clonotype sits a single base away. At diagnosis, peripheral blood, uninvolved tumor-adjacent lung and tumor were collected and stored as a combination of fresh-frozen and FFPE material. For TCR repertoire profiling, blood samples were analyzed as peripheral blood mononuclear cells. The immunoSEQ Assay was used to sequence TCR beta CDR3 regions from DNA. The published analysis was carried out like this. To compute T cell density, TCR beta template counts were normalized to usable DNA, which was estimated by amplifying housekeeping genes. Richness was estimated using the preseqR package, with extrapolation to 400,000 templates for PBMC samples and to 120,000 templates for tissue samples. Clonality was calculated as one minus Pielou's evenness. Tissue-enriched TCRs were identified through differential abundance testing performed on productive amino-acid clonotypes, with a minimum total count of 5 and an alpha of 0.1. The Jaccard Index and the Morisita Overlap Index were used to measure repertoire overlap between compartments. GLIPH grouped TCR beta CDR3s together with public tetramer-defined viral CDR3s, and a viral motif had to include at least three viral sequences and also show V-gene enrichment. In TCRdb, the immuneACCESS table is reduced to in-frame sequences with V and J assigned. These tables do not hold every clone; where another copy was compared, an unresolved V gene accounts for under half, and the others remain unexplained. Clone size and the V and J calls come from that table; the DNA yielded D and trimming. Present in this sample are approximately 30,000 clones, 90% to 95% of which were seen just once. 7% to 9% of the sample is held by the ten biggest clonotypes.

Recombination linked TRBV9 to TRBJ1-4; the D gene is perhaps TRBD1, on 6 matching bases. This material consisted of peripheral blood, taken before any cancer treatment. The receptor was isolated from a female donor aged 60 or older with stage I lung adenocarcinoma. The CDR3 reads CASSVGGTPGEKLFF. The nucleotide sequence reads as follows: TGTGCCAGCAGCGTTGGGGGGACACCCGGCGAAAAACTGTTTTTT.